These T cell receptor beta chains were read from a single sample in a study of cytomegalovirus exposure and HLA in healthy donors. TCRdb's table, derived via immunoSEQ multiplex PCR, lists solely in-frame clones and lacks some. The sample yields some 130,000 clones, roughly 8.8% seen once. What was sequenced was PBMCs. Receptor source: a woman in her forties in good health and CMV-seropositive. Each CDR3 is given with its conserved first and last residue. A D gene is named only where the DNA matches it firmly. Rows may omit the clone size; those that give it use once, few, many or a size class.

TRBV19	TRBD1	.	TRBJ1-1	CASSVTGGNTEAFF	TGTGCCAGTAGTGTGACAGGGGGCAACACTGAAGCTTTCTTT
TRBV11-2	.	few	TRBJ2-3	CASSPPWGTSTDTQYF	TGTGCCAGCAGCCCCCCCTGGGGGACTAGCACAGATACGCAGTATTTT
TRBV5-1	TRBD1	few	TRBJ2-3	CASSWTGQGSTDTQYF	TGCGCCAGCAGCTGGACGGGACAGGGGAGCACAGATACGCAGTATTTT
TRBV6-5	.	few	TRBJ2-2	CASSSLTGELFF	TGTGCCAGCAGTAGCCTGACCGGGGAGCTGTTTTTT
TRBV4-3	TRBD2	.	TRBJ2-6	CASSHRLAGGGGANVLTF	TGCGCCAGCAGCCACCGACTAGCGGGGGGAGGAGGGGCCAACGTCCTGACTTTC
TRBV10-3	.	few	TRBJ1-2	CAATGGDVNVGYGYTF	TGTGCCGCTACCGGGGGAGATGTTAATGTAGGGTATGGCTACACCTTC
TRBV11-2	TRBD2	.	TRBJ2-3	CASSPRIAGWADTQYF	TGTGCCAGCAGCCCCCGGATAGCGGGGTGGGCAGATACGCAGTATTTT
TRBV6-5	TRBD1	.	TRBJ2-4	CASAGTGEYKNIQYF	TGTGCCAGCGCCGGGACAGGGGAATACAAAAACATTCAGTACTTC
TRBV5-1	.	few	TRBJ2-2	CASSEMRGGTTGELFF	TGCGCCAGCAGCGAAATGCGGGGAGGTACCACCGGGGAGCTGTTTTTT
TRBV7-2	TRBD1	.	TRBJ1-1	CASSPRTGGLYTEAFF	TGTGCCAGCAGCCCCCGGACAGGGGGGTTGTACACTGAAGCTTTCTTT
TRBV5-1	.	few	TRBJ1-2	CASSLSITGTNYGYTF	TGCGCCAGCAGCTTGAGTATTACAGGGACTAACTATGGCTACACCTTC
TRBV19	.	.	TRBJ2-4	CASSILGVAKNIQYF	TGTGCCAGTAGTATCCTAGGGGTAGCCAAAAACATTCAGTACTTC
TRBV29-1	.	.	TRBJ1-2	CSVEFVGQGFRGYTF	TGCAGCGTTGAATTCGTCGGGCAGGGATTTCGTGGCTACACCTTC